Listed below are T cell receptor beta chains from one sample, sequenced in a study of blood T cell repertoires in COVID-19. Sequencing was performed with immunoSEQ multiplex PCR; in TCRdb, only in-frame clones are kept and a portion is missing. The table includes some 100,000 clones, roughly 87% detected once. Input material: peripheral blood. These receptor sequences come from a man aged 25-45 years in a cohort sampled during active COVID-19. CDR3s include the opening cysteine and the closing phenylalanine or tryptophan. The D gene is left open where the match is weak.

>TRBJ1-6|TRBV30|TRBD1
TGTGCCTGGAGCCCAGGGGGCGTGGGTTCACCCCTCCACTTT
CAWSPGGVGSPLHF
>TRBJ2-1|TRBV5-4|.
TGTGCCAGCAGCTTGGGTGAGTCGCGGGCAGCCTACAATGAGCAGTTCTTC
CASSLGESRAAYNEQFF
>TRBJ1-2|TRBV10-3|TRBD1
TGTGCCATCTCTGGGGGACAGATAAATGGCTACACCTTC
CAISGGQINGYTF
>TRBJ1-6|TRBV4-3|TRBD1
TGCGCCAGCAGCCAAGTCCACCAGGGGGCGAGCTATAATTCACCCCTCCACTTT
CASSQVHQGASYNSPLHF
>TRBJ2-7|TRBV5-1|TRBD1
TGCGCCAGCAGCTTGGCCAGTTCAGGGACAGTTTCCTACGAGCAGTACTTC
CASSLASSGTVSYEQYF
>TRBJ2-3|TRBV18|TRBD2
TGTGCCAGCTCACCACGCGCTAGCGGGGACACAGATACGCAGTATTTT
CASSPRASGDTDTQYF
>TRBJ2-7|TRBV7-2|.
TGTGCCAGCAGCCTGGGACACCCCTACGAGCAGTACTTC
CASSLGHPYEQYF
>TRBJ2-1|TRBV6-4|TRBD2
TGTGCCAGCAGTGATCTTGGGAATAGCGGGGGAGAATACAATGAGCAGTTCTTC
CASSDLGNSGGEYNEQFF
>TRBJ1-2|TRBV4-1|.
TGCGCCAGCAGCCAGTCGATACAAACAGGGTACTATGGCTACACCTTC
CASSQSIQTGYYGYTF
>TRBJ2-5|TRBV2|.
TGTGCCAGCAGTGCAGGTGGCAGTTTACGGGAGACCCAGTACTTC
CASSAGGSLRETQYF